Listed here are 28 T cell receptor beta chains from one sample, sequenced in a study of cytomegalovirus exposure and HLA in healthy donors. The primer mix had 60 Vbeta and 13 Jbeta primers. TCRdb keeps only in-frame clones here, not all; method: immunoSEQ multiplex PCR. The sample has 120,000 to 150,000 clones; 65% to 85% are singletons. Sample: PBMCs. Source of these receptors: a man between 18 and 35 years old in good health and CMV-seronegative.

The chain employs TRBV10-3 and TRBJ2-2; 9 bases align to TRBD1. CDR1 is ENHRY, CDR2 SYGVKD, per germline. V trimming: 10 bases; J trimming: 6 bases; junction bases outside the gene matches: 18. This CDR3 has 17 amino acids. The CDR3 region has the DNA TGTGCCAGATCAGGGGGTGCCGGACAGGGGTCCGCCGGGGAGCTGTTTTTT. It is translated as CARSGGAGQGSAGELFF.

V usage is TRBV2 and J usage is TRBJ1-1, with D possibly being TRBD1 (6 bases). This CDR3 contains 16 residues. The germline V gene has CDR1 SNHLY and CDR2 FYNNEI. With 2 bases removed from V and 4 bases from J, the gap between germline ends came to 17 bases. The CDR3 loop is CASSEYKGVDGTEAFF. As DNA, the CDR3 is TGTGCCAGCAGTGAATACAAGGGGGTCGACGGCACTGAAGCTTTCTTT.

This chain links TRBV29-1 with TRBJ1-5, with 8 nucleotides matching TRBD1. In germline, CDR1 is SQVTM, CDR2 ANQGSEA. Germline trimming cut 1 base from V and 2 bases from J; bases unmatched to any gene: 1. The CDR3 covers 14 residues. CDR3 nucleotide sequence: TGCAGCGTTGAAGCAGGGGGCGGCAATCAGCCCCAGCATTTT. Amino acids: CSVEAGGGNQPQHF. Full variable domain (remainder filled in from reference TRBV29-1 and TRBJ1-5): SAVISQKPSRDICQRGTSLTIQCQVDSQVTMMFWYRQQPGQSLTLIATANQGSEATYESGFVIDKFPISRPNLTFSTLTVSNMSPEDSSIYLCSVEAGGGNQPQHFGDGTRLSIL.

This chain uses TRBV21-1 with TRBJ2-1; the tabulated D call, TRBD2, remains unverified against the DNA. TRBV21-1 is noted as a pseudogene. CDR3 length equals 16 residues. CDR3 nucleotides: TGTGCCAGCACCCCACCTAAAAAGACGGGAGTAGACGAGCAGTTCTTC. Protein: CASTPPKKTGVDEQFF.

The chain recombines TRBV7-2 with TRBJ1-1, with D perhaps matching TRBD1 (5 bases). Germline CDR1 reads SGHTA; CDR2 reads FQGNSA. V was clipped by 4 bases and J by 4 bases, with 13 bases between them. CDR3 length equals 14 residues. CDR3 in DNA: TGTGCCAGCAGCTGGGGCGCGGCAGCCACTGAAGCTTTCTTT. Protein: CASSWGAAATEAFF.

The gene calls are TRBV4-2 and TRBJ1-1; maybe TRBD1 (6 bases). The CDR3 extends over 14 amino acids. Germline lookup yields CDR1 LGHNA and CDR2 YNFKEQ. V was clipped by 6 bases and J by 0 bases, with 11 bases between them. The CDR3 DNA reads TGTGCCAGCAGTTTGGGACAAATGAACACTGAAGCTTTCTTT. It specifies CASSLGQMNTEAFF.

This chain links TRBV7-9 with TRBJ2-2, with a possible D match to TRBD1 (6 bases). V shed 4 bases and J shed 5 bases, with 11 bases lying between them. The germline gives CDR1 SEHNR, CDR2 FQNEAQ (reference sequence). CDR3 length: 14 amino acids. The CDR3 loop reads CASSSYQGTGELFF. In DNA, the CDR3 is TGTGCCAGCAGCTCCTACCAGGGGACCGGGGAGCTGTTTTTT.

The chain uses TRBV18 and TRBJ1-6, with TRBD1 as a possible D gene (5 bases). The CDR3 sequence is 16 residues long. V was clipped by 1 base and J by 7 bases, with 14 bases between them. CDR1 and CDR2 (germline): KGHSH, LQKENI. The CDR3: CASSPQSSGRNSPLHF. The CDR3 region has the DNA TGTGCCAGCTCACCACAATCATCAGGGAGGAATTCACCCCTCCACTTT.

In DNA, the CDR3 is TGTGCCAGCAGTCCCACTGACAGGGACAATTCACCCCTCCACTTT. It translates to CASSPTDRDNSPLHF. The chain has TRBV2 and TRBJ1-6, with 7 bases identical to TRBD1. This CDR3 region has 15 residues. Germline V CDR1 and CDR2: SNHLY, FYNNEI. The V segment lost 5 bases and the J segment 7 bases; nucleotides outside the gene matches: 8.

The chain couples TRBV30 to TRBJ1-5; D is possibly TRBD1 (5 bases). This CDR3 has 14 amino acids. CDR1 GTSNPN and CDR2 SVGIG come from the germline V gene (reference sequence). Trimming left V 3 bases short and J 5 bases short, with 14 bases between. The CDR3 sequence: CAWSGTGDYQPQHF. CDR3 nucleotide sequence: TGTGCCTGGAGCGGGACTGGAGATTATCAGCCCCAGCATTTT. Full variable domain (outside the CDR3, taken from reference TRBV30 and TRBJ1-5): SQTIHQWPATLVQPVGSPLSLECTVEGTSNPNLYWYRQAAGRGLQLLFYSVGIGQISSEVPQNLSASRPQDRQFILSSKKLLLSDSGFYLCAWSGTGDYQPQHFGDGTRLSIL.

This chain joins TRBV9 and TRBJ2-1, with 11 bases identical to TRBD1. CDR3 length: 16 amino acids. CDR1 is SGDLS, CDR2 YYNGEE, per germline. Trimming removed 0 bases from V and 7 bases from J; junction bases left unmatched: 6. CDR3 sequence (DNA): TGTGCCAGCAGCGTAGACCCGGGACAGGGGGGAAATGAGCAGTTCTTC. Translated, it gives CASSVDPGQGGNEQFF.

In DNA form, the CDR3 reads TGTGCCAGTAGCGACCTCCGGGAGATGGATCAGCCCCAGCATTTT. Translating it yields CASSDLREMDQPQHF. V usage is TRBV19 and J usage is TRBJ1-5; D is unclear. The V end lost 6 bases, the J end lost 5 bases, and 17 bases lay between the germline ends. The germline CDR1 and CDR2 sequences are LNHDA and SQIVND (reference sequence). This CDR3 region has 15 residues.

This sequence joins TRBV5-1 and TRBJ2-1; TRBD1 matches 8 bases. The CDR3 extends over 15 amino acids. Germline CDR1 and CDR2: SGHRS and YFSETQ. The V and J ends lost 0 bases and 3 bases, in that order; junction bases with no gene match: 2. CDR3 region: CASSLGDRGYNEQFF. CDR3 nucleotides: TGCGCCAGCAGCTTGGGAGACAGGGGCTACAATGAGCAGTTCTTC. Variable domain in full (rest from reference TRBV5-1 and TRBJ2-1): KAGVTQTPRYLIKTRGQQVTLSCSPISGHRSVSWYQQTPGQGLQFLFEYFSETQRNKGNFPGRFSGRQFSNSRSEMNVSTLELGDSALYLCASSLGDRGYNEQFFGPGTRLTVL.

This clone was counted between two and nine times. CDR3 residues: CATSREQFAEAFF. For the CDR3, the DNA is TGTGCCACCAGCAGAGAGCAGTTCGCTGAAGCTTTCTTT. This chain joins TRBV15 and TRBJ1-1, with no clear D. Trimming left V 0 bases short and J 6 bases short, with 8 bases between. Per germline, CDR1 LNHNV and CDR2 YYDKDF (reference sequence). This CDR3 is built from 13 residues.

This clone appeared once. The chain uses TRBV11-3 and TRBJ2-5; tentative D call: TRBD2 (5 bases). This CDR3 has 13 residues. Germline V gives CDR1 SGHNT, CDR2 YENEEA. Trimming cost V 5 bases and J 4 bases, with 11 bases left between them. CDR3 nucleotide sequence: TGTGCCAGCAGCGTCGGGGTTTCAGAGACCCAGTACTTC. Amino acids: CASSVGVSETQYF.

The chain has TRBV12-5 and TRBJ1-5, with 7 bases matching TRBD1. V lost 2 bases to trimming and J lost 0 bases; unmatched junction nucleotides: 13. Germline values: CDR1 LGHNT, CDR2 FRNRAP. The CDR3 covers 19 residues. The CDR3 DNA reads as TGTGCTAGTGGTTTGTTACAGACAGGGAAAAGGTATAGCAATCAGCCCCAGCATTTT. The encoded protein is CASGLLQTGKRYSNQPQHF. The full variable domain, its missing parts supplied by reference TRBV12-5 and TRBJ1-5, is DARVTQTPRHKVTEMGQEVTMRCQPILGHNTVFWYRQTMMQGLELLAYFRNRAPLDDSGMPKDRFSAEMPDATLATLKIQPSEPRDSAVYFCASGLLQTGKRYSNQPQHFGDGTRLSIL.

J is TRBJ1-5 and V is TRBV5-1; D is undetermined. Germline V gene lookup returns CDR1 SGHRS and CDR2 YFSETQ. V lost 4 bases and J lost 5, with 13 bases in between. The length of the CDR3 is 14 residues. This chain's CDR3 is CASSTTGGHQPQHF. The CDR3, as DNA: TGCGCCAGCAGCACGACCGGAGGTCATCAGCCCCAGCATTTT.

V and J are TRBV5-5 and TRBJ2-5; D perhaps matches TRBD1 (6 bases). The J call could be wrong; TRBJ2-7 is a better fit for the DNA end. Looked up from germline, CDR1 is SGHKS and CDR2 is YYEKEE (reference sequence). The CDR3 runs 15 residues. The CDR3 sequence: CASSRGQLSPYEQYF. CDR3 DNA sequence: TGTGCCAGCAGCCGTGGACAGTTGTCACCCTACGAGCAGTACTTC.

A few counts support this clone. The CDR3 reads CASSQALQGGGTEAFF. In DNA, the CDR3 is TGCGCCAGCAGCCAAGCCCTCCAGGGGGGAGGAACTGAAGCTTTCTTT. The chain couples TRBV4-1 to TRBJ1-1; 7 bases map to TRBD1. Germline V gene lookup returns CDR1 MGHRA and CDR2 YSYEKL. V lost 1 base and J lost 5; bases outside the gene matches: 10. This CDR3 has 16 residues.

CDR3 coding DNA: TGTGCCAGTAAACCGTCCGAGGGGGCTGGGGCCAACGTCCTGACTTTC. It encodes CASKPSEGAGANVLTF. The chain recombines TRBV19 with TRBJ2-6; perhaps TRBD1 as D (6 bases). Trimming took off 7 bases at V and 2 bases at J, with 15 bases between the two ends. The CDR3 has 16 amino acids. Germline CDR1 is LNHDA and CDR2 is SQIVND (reference sequence).

In nucleotides, the CDR3 is TGTGCCAGCACCGTTGGGAGTAATGAAGCTTTCTTT. Encoded protein: CASTVGSNEAFF. V usage is TRBV2 and J usage is TRBJ1-1, with D unresolved. CDR1 is SNHLY and CDR2 is FYNNEI in the germline V gene. The CDR3 consists of 12 residues. V lost 7 bases and J 7 bases, leaving 13 bases between the germline ends.

CDR3 nucleotides: TGCGCCAGCAGCTTGGGACAGGGGGCGGGAGGCTACACCTTC. Residues: CASSLGQGAGGYTF. This sequence joins TRBV5-1 and TRBJ1-2, with TRBD1 matching 10 bases. The germline V gene encodes CDR1 SGHRS and CDR2 YFSETQ. V lost 0 bases to trimming and J lost 8 bases; unmatched junction nucleotides: 4. The CDR3 length is 14 residues. Using reference TRBV5-1 and TRBJ1-2 for the parts outside the CDR3, the full variable domain is KAGVTQTPRYLIKTRGQQVTLSCSPISGHRSVSWYQQTPGQGLQFLFEYFSETQRNKGNFPGRFSGRQFSNSRSEMNVSTLELGDSALYLCASSLGQGAGGYTFGSGTRLTVV.

The CDR3: CASSYATGGQETQYF. The CDR3 DNA follows: TGTGCCAGCAGTTACGCAACAGGGGGTCAAGAGACCCAGTACTTC. The chain recombines TRBV6-6 with TRBJ2-5; the match to TRBD1 covers 8 bases. The trim removed 2 bases at V and 2 bases at J, leaving 4 bases unmatched. Germline V gives CDR1 MNHNY, CDR2 SVGAGI (reference sequence). This CDR3 region has 15 residues.

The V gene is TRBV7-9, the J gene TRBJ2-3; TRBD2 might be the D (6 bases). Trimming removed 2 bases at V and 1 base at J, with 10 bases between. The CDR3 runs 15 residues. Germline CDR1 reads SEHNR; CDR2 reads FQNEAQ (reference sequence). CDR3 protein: CASSLSGVRTDTQYF. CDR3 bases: TGTGCCAGCAGCTTATCGGGGGTCCGCACAGATACGCAGTATTTT.

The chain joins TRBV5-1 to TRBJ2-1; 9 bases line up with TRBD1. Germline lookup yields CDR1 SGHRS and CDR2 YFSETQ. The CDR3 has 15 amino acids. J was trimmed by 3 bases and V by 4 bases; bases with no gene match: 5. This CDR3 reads CASSPGQGNYNEQFF. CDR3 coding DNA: TGCGCCAGCAGCCCGGGACAGGGTAACTACAATGAGCAGTTCTTC.

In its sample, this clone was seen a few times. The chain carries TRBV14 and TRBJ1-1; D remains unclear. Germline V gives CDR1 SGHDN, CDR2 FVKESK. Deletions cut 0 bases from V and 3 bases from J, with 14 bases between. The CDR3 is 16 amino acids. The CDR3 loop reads CASSQDSAQRDTEAFF. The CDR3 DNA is TGTGCCAGCAGCCAAGACTCTGCCCAACGGGACACTGAAGCTTTCTTT.

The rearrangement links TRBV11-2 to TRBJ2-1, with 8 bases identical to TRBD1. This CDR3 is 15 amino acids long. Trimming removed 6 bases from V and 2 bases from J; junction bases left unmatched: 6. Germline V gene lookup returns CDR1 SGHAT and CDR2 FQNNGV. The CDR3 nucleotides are TGTGCCAGCAGTCCGGACAGGGAAACCTACAATGAGCAGTTCTTC. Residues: CASSPDRETYNEQFF.

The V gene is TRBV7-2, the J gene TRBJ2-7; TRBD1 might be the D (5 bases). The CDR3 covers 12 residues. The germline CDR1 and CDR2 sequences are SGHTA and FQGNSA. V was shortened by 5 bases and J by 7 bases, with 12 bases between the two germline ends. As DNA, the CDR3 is TGTGCCAGCAGCCCAGGGTCGCGGGAGCAGTACTTC. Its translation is CASSPGSREQYF.